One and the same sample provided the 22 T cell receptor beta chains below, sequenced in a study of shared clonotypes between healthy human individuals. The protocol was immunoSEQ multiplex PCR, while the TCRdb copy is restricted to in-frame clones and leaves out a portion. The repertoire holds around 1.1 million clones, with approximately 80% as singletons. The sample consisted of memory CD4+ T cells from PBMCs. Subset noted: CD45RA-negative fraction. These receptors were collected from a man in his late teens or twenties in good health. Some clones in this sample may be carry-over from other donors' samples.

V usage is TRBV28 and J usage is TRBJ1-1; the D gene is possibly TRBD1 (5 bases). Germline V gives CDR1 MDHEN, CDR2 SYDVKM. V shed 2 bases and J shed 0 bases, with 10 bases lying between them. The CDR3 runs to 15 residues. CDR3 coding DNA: TGTGCCAGCAGTTTACCCGGGGCCATGAACACTGAAGCTTTCTTT. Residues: CASSLPGAMNTEAFF.

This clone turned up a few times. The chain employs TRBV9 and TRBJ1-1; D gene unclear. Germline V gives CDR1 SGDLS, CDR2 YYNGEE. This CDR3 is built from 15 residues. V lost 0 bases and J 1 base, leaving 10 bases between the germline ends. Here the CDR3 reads CASSVDGLGNTEAFF. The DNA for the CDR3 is TGTGCCAGCAGCGTAGACGGACTGGGGAACACTGAAGCTTTCTTT. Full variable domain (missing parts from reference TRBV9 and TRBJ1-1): DSGVTQTPKHLITATGQRVTLRCSPRSGDLSVYWYQQSLDQGLQFLIQYYNGEERAKGNILERFSAQQFPDLHSELNLSSLELGDSALYFCASSVDGLGNTEAFFGQGTRLTVV.

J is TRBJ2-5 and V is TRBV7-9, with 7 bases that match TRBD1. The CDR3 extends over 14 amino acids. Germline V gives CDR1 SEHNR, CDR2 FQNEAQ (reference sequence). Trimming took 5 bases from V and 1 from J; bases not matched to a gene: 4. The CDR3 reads CASSPRTGQETQYF. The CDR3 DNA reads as TGTGCCAGCAGCCCTCGGACAGGCCAAGAGACCCAGTACTTC.

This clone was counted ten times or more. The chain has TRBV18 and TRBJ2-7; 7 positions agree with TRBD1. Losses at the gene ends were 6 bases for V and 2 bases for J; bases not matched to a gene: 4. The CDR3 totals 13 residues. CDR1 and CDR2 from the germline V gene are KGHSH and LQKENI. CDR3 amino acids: CASSIDRAYEQYF. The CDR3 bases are TGTGCCAGCTCGATAGACAGGGCCTACGAGCAGTACTTC.

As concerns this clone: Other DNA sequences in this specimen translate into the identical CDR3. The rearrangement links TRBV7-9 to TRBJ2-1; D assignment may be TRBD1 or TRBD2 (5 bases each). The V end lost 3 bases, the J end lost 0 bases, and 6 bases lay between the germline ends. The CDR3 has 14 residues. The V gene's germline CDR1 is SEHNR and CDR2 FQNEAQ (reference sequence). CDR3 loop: CASSFGGSYNEQFF. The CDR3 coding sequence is TGTGCCAGCAGCTTTGGGGGCTCCTACAATGAGCAGTTCTTC.

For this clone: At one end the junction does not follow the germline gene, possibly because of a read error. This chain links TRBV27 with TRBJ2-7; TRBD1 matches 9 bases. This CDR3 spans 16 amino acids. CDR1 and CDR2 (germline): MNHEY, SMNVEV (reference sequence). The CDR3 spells CASSLVGTGLSNEQYF. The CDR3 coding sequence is TGTGCCAGCAGTTTGGTTGGGACAGGGCTCTCCAACGAGCAGTACTTC.

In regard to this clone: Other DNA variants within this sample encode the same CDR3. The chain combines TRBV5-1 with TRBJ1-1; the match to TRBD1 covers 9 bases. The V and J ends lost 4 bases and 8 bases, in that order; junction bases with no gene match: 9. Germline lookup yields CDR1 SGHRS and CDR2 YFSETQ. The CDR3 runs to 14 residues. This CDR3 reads CASSMGQGFPEAFF. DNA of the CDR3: TGCGCCAGCAGCATGGGACAGGGTTTCCCCGAAGCTTTCTTT.

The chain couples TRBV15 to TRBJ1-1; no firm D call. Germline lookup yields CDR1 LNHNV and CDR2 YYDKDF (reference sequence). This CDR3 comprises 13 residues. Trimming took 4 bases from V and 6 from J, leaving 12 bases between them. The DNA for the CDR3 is TGTGCCACCAGCAACCGGGGAGAGGCTGAAGCTTTCTTT. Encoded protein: CATSNRGEAEAFF. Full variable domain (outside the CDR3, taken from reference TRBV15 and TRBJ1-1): DAMVIQNPRYQVTQFGKPVTLSCSQTLNHNVMYWYQQKSSQAPKLLFHYYDKDFNNEADTPDNFQSRRPNTSFCFLDIRSPGLGDTAMYLCATSNRGEAEAFFGQGTRLTVV.

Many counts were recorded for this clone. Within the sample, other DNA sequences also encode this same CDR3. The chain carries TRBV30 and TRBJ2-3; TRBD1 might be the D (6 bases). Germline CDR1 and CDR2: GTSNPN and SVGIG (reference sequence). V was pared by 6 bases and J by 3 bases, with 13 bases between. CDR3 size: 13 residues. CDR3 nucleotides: TGTGCCTGCAACAGGGCTCGTACAGATACGCAGTATTTT. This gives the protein CACNRARTDTQYF.

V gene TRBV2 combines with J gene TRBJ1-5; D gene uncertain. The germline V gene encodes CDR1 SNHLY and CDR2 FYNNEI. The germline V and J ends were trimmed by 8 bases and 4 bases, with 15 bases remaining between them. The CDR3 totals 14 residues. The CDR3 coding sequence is TGTGCCAGCGGAGAGGTTTTCCGGAATCAGCCCCAGCATTTT. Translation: CASGEVFRNQPQHF. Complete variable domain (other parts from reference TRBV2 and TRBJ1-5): EPEVTQTPSHQVTQMGQEVILRCVPISNHLYFYWYRQILGQKVEFLVSFYNNEISEKSEIFDDQFSVERPDGSNFTLKIRSTKLEDSAMYFCASGEVFRNQPQHFGDGTRLSIL.

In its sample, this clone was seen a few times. CDR3 sequence (DNA): TGTGCCAGCAGTTACTCACTTACAGGGGGCGGTGGCTACACCTTC. This sequence encodes CASSYSLTGGGGYTF. V usage is TRBV6-5 and J usage is TRBJ1-2; TRBD1 agrees at 9 bases. The CDR3 is 15 residues long. V trimming: 0 bases; J trimming: 7 bases; junction bases outside the gene matches: 6. From germline, CDR1 is MNHEY and CDR2 SVGAGI.

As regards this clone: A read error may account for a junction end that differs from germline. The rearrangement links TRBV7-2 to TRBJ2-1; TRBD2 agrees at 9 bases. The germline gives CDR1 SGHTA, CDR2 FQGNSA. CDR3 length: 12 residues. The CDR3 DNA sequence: TGTGCCAGCAGCTCTCCAGTGAGCGGGAGGATCTTC. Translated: CASSSPVSGRIF.

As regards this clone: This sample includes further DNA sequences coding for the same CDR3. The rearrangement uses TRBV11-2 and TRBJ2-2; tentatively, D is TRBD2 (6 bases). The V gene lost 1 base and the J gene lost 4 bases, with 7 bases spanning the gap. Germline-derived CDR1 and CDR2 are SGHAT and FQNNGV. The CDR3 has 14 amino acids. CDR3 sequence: CASSLVGGTGELFF. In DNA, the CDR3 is TGTGCCAGCAGCTTAGTGGGGGGCACCGGGGAGCTGTTTTTT.

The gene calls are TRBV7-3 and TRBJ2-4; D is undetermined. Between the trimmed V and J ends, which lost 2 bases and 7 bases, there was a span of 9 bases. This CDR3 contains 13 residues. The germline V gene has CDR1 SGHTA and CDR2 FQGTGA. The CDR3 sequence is CASSLGPTNIQYF. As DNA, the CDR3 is TGTGCCAGCAGCTTAGGGCCCACGAACATTCAGTACTTC.

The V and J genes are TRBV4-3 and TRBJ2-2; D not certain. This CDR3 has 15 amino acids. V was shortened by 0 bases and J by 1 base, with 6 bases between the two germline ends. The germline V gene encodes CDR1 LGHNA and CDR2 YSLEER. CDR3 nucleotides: TGCGCCAGCAGCCAAGATTCGCTGAACACCGGGGAGCTGTTTTTT. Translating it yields CASSQDSLNTGELFF.

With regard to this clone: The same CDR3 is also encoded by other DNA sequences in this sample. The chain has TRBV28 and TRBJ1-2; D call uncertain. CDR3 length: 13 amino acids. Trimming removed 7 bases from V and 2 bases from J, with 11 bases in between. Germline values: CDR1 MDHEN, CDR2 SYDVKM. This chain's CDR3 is CASINPRNYGYTF. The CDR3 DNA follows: TGTGCCAGCATAAACCCTCGGAACTATGGCTACACCTTC.

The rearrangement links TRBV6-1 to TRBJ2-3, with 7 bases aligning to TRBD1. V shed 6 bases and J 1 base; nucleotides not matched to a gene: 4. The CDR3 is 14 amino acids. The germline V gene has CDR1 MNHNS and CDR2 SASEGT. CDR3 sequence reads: CASRYGQGTDTQYF. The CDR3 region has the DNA TGTGCCAGCAGATACGGACAGGGCACAGATACGCAGTATTTT.

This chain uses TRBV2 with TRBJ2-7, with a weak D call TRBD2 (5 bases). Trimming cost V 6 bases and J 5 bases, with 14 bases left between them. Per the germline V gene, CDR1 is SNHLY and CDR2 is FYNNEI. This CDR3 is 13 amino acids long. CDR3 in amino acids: CASSQDLGDEQYF. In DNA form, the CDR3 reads TGTGCCAGCAGCCAGGACCTCGGGGACGAGCAGTACTTC.

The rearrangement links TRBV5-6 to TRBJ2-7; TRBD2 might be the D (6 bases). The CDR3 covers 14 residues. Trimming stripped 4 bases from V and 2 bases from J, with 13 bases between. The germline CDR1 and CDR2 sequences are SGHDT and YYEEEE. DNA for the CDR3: TGTGCCAGCAGCCACCGGGACTCTACCTACGAGCAGTACTTC. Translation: CASSHRDSTYEQYF.

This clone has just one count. This CDR3 is CASGEGLAGINEQFF. DNA of the CDR3: TGCGCCAGCGGGGAGGGGCTAGCGGGAATCAATGAGCAGTTCTTC. The rearrangement joins TRBV5-1 to TRBJ2-1, with 9 bases identical to TRBD2. V lost 7 bases to trimming and J lost 6 bases; unmatched junction nucleotides: 11. The CDR3 is 15 amino acids. Germline V gives CDR1 SGHRS, CDR2 YFSETQ.

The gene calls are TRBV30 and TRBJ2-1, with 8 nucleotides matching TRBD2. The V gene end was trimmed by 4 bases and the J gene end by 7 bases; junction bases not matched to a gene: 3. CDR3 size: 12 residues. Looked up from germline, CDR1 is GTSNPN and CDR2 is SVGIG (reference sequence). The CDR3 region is CAWNGRVNEQFF. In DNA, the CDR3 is TGTGCCTGGAACGGGAGGGTTAATGAGCAGTTCTTC. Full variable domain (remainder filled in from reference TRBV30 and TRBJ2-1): SQTIHQWPATLVQPVGSPLSLECTVEGTSNPNLYWYRQAAGRGLQLLFYSVGIGQISSEVPQNLSASRPQDRQFILSSKKLLLSDSGFYLCAWNGRVNEQFFGPGTRLTVL.

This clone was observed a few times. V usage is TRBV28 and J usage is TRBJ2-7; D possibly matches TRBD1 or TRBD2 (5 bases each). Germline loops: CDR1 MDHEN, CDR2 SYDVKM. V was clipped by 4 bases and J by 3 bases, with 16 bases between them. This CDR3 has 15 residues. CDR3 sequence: CASSSPGASHYEQYF. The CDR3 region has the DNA TGTGCCAGCAGTTCCCCCGGGGCCTCCCACTACGAGCAGTACTTC.